A selection of T cell receptor beta chains follows, all from one sample in a study of blood T cell repertoires in COVID-19. Sequencing used immunoSEQ multiplex PCR; TCRdb keeps in-frame clones, though not all of them. The data contain tens of thousands of clones, less than 90% of them singletons. The source material was peripheral blood. The receptors were gathered from an older woman with acute or convalescent COVID-19. Each CDR3 is given with its conserved first and last residue. A D gene is named only where the DNA matches it firmly. Size tells how often a clone was seen (once, few, many) or the class of an expanded clone, and some rows leave it out.

J gene | D gene | clone size | V gene | CDR3 DNA | CDR3 protein
TRBJ2-5 | TRBD2 | . | TRBV5-1 | TGCGCCAGCAGCTCCAGACTAGCGGGAGGGACCCAGTACTTC | CASSSRLAGGTQYF
TRBJ1-1 | . | . | TRBV5-1 | TGCGCCAGCAGCTTGGGGGGCAGTATGAACACTGAAGCTTTCTTT | CASSLGGSMNTEAFF
TRBJ1-5 | . | . | TRBV30 | TGTGCCTGGAGGGAGGATACCCTTCAGCCCCAGCATTTT | CAWREDTLQPQHF
TRBJ2-7 | . | few | TRBV5-3 | TGTGCCAGAAGCTTGGGTGACAGGTTCTACGAGCAGTACTTC | CARSLGDRFYEQYF
TRBJ2-1 | . | . | TRBV4-1 | TGCGCCAGCAGCCAAGAGAGGAGGCCTAACAATGAGCAGTTCTTC | CASSQERRPNNEQFF
TRBJ1-2 | TRBD1 | . | TRBV6-4 | TGTGCCAGCAGTGTCCATCAATGGACAGGGGCCGACTATGGCTACACCTTC | CASSVHQWTGADYGYTF
TRBJ2-7 | TRBD1 | . | TRBV2 | TGTGCCAGCAGGGGGATGGGACAGGTGGGCGAGCAGTACTTC | CASRGMGQVGEQYF
TRBJ2-3 | TRBD1 | . | TRBV5-5 | TGTGCCAGCAGCTTGGCCGGGACAGGGATGACAGATACGCAGTATTTT | CASSLAGTGMTDTQYF
TRBJ1-1 | TRBD1 | . | TRBV30 | TGTGCCTGGGCGGGACAGCCCAACACTGAAGCTTTCTTT | CAWAGQPNTEAFF
TRBJ1-1 | . | . | TRBV28 | TGTGCCAGCAGCCGGGTTTCGAACACTGAAGCTTTCTTT | CASSRVSNTEAFF
TRBJ1-5 | TRBD1 | . | TRBV5-8 | TGTGCCAGCAGCCTAGACAGGGGGAATAGCAATCAGCCCCAGCATTTT | CASSLDRGNSNQPQHF
TRBJ2-1 | . | . | TRBV7-7 | TGTGCTAGCAGCCCCGGAGGGGGGGCATACAATGAGCAGTTCTTC | CASSPGGGAYNEQFF
TRBJ2-3 | TRBD2 | . | TRBV19 | TGTGCCAGTAGTTTGACTAGCCGACGCACAGATACGCAGTATTTT | CASSLTSRRTDTQYF
TRBJ2-6 | . | . | TRBV14 | TGTGCCAGCAGCCAAGATTGGATTCCAGGGGTTTACGAATCTGGGGCCAACGTCCTGACTTTC | CASSQDWIPGVYESGANVLTF
TRBJ1-1 | . | . | TRBV30 | TGTGCCTGGAGTGTACCAGGGCTCATTACTGAAGCTTTCTTT | CAWSVPGLITEAFF
TRBJ1-2 | TRBD1 | . | TRBV6-5 | TGTGCCAGCAGGGAGACAGGGGGGGACTATGGCTACACCTTC | CASRETGGDYGYTF
TRBJ2-7 | TRBD1 | . | TRBV5-1 | TGCGCCAGCAGCTTGGGGACAGGGGGCTACTACGAGCAGTACTTC | CASSLGTGGYYEQYF
TRBJ1-4 | . | . | TRBV6-1 | TGTGCCAGCAGTGAGAGCGGGGGCGAAAATGAAAAACTGTTTTTT | CASSESGGENEKLFF
TRBJ1-6 | . | . | TRBV3-1/TRBV3-2 | TGTGCCAGCAGCCAAGACAGGGAATGGGATTCACCCCTCCACTTT | CASSQDREWDSPLHF
TRBJ1-1 | . | . | TRBV11-2 | TGTGCCAGCACCTTTAGCCAGGGAAAGACTGAAGCTTTCTTT | CASTFSQGKTEAFF
TRBJ1-6 | . | . | TRBV11-2 | TGTGCCAGCAGCTTAGGACAGAGAAGCTCCTATAATTCACCCCTCCACTTT | CASSLGQRSSYNSPLHF
TRBJ2-3 | TRBD2 | . | TRBV9 | TGTGCCAGCATTACCAAGGGCACTAGCGGAGATACGCAGTATTTT | CASITKGTSGDTQYF
TRBJ1-1 | . | once | TRBV5-6 | TGTGCCAGCAGCTTGAGAGGGGGCACTGAAGCTTTCTTT | CASSLRGGTEAFF
TRBJ1-1 | . | . | TRBV5-6 | TGTGCCAGCAGCTATGTAGGACAGAGAACTGAAGCTTTCTTT | CASSYVGQRTEAFF
TRBJ2-2 | . | once | TRBV5-6 | TGTGCCAGCAGCTTGGGACAGCGAGGCACCGGGGAGCTGTTTTTT | CASSLGQRGTGELFF
TRBJ1-4 | TRBD1 | . | TRBV9 | TGTGCCAGCAGCGCGGGACAGGAGGTTGAAAAACTGTTTTTT | CASSAGQEVEKLFF
TRBJ2-1 | TRBD2 | . | TRBV6-6 | TGTGCCAGCAGTGGCTCAGGACTAGCGGCGTACAATGAGCAGTTCTTC | CASSGSGLAAYNEQFF
TRBJ1-2 | TRBD1 | . | TRBV2 | TGTGCCAGCAGTGGACAGGGTCCCAACTATGGCTACACCTTC | CASSGQGPNYGYTF
TRBJ1-4 | TRBD1 | . | TRBV6-5 | TGTGCCAGCAGTTCAGGGGGCGATGAAAAACTGTTTTTT | CASSSGGDEKLFF
TRBJ1-1 | TRBD1 | . | TRBV28 | TGTGCCAGCAGGACAGGGTATACTGAAGCTTTCTTT | CASRTGYTEAFF
TRBJ1-6 | . | few | TRBV5-1 | TGCGCCAGCAGCTTGGGGTCAGGGTGGTCACCCCTCCACTTT | CASSLGSGWSPLHF
TRBJ2-3 | . | . | TRBV20-1 | TGCAGTGCCAGGAATCCAGGGGCGCAGTATTTT | CSARNPGAQYF
TRBJ2-2 | . | . | TRBV5-1 | TGCGCCAGCAGCTTGGGTTCCTCTACGCGAACCGGGGAGCTGTTTTTT | CASSLGSSTRTGELFF
TRBJ1-6 | . | few | TRBV12-3/TRBV12-4 | TGTGCCAGCAGTTTGAACGGGATTTCACCCCTCCACTTT | CASSLNGISPLHF
TRBJ1-6 | . | . | TRBV10-3 | TGTGCCGTCGCACAGGGAGATGGTTCACCCCTCCACTTT | CAVAQGDGSPLHF
TRBJ2-2 | TRBD2 | once | TRBV7-6 | TGTGCCAGCAGCTTAGGTAGCGGGGGCACCGGGGAGCTGTTTTTT | CASSLGSGGTGELFF
TRBJ1-2 | TRBD1 | . | TRBV5-1 | TGCGCCAGCAGCTACTACTTAATGGGACAGGGGGACTATGGCTACACCTTC | CASSYYLMGQGDYGYTF
TRBJ1-1 | . | few | TRBV18 | TGTGCCAGCTCACAAGGGGCCCGAAACACTGAAGCTTTCTTT | CASSQGARNTEAFF
TRBJ1-5 | . | . | TRBV5-1 | TGCGCCAGCAGCTTGGGGGGCGGCAATCAGCCCCAGCATTTT | CASSLGGGNQPQHF
TRBJ2-1 | TRBD2 | . | TRBV7-9 | TGTGCCAGCAGCTCGGGACTAGCGGGGGGGAATGAGCAGTTCTTC | CASSSGLAGGNEQFF
TRBJ2-7 | TRBD1 | . | TRBV28 | TGTGCCAGCAGTTTTCAGGGAGGATCAGGGGGCTTATCTGAGCAGTACTTC | CASSFQGGSGGLSEQYF
TRBJ1-1 | TRBD1 | few | TRBV25-1 | TGTGCCAGCAGTGAATCGGCAGGGGGCTTAACTGAAGCTTTCTTT | CASSESAGGLTEAFF
TRBJ2-1 | . | . | TRBV7-9 | TGTGCCAGCAGCTTATCTCAGGGGTATCCCTACAATGAGCAGTTCTTC | CASSLSQGYPYNEQFF
TRBJ1-5 | TRBD1 | once | TRBV2 | TGTGCCAGCAGTGTAGGGACCAGGGGGCAGCCCCAGCATTTT | CASSVGTRGQPQHF
TRBJ1-6 | . | . | TRBV2 | TGTGCCAGCAGTGAAGAGGGAGGGTTTGGCCGGGGTTCACCCCTCCACTTT | CASSEEGGFGRGSPLHF
TRBJ1-1 | . | . | TRBV6-1 | TGTGCCAGCAGTGAAGTAGAATGGAGCACTGAAGCTTTCTTT | CASSEVEWSTEAFF
TRBJ2-3 | . | . | TRBV19 | TGTGCCAGTAGTATAGTACGGAGAGATACGCAGTATTTT | CASSIVRRDTQYF
TRBJ1-2 | . | few | TRBV28 | TGTGCCAGCAGTACCTTAGACAGGCCATCTCGGGGCTACACCTTC | CASSTLDRPSRGYTF
TRBJ2-1 | TRBD2 | . | TRBV19 | TGTGCCAGTAGTTTGGACCCGGGACTAGCTTTGGATGAGCAGTTCTTC | CASSLDPGLALDEQFF